These T cell receptor beta chains were read from a single sample in a study of T cell changes during pregnancy in multiple sclerosis. TCRdb's table, derived via immunoSEQ multiplex PCR, lists solely in-frame clones and lacks some. The sample consists of around 36,000 clones, 75% to 95% of them appearing once. Here the sequenced sample was CD8+ T cells from peripheral blood mononuclear cells, taken before pregnancy. The receptor set was obtained from a female donor with multiple sclerosis, enrolled in a pregnancy study. Both conserved end residues are part of each CDR3. A D gene is named only where the DNA matches it firmly. Clone sizes are given selectively: once, few, many, or a class where the clone is expanded.

j_call clone_size v_call d_call cdr3_aa cdr3_nt
TRBJ1-1 - TRBV9 TRBD1 CASSVDRGGGNTEAFF TGTGCCAGCAGCGTCGACAGGGGAGGCGGGAACACTGAAGCTTTCTTT
TRBJ2-7 - TRBV5-6 - CASSFGVAENF TGTGCCAGCAGCTTTGGAGTAGCGGAAAACTTC
TRBJ2-7 - TRBV5-1 TRBD1 CASSLGTGGSYEQYF TGCGCCAGCAGCCTCGGGACAGGGGGCTCCTACGAGCAGTACTTC
TRBJ1-4 many TRBV16 - CASSHSRSSATNEKLFF TGTGCCAGCAGCCACTCGCGATCGTCGGCAACTAATGAAAAACTGTTTTTT
TRBJ2-1 - TRBV5-1 TRBD1 CASSVTGTVLPSYNEQFF TGCGCCAGCAGCGTGACAGGGACAGTTTTACCCTCCTACAATGAGCAGTTCTTC
TRBJ1-1 - TRBV28 - CASSLLSVSNTEAFF TGTGCCAGCAGTTTATTGTCCGTCTCGAACACTGAAGCTTTCTTT
TRBJ2-1 - TRBV10-2 - CASSEMRGSYNEQFF TGCGCCAGCAGTGAGATGCGGGGCTCCTACAATGAGCAGTTCTTC
TRBJ2-1 once TRBV10-3 TRBD1 CAISERGTGAYNEQFF TGTGCCATCAGTGAGCGTGGGACAGGGGCCTACAATGAGCAGTTCTTC
TRBJ1-4 few TRBV2 - CATIMGLKLFF TGTGCCACCATAATGGGGCTAAAACTGTTTTTT
TRBJ2-1 - TRBV7-9 TRBD1 CASSSTGQGVYEQFF TGTGCCAGCAGCTCCACGGGACAGGGTGTCTATGAGCAGTTCTTC
TRBJ2-4 - TRBV28 - CASSLAWSLAKNIQYF TGTGCCAGCAGTTTAGCGTGGTCTTTAGCCAAAAACATTCAGTACTTC
TRBJ2-1 - TRBV4-1 TRBD2 CASSQVAGVGNEQFF TGCGCCAGCAGCCAAGTGGCGGGAGTGGGCAATGAGCAGTTCTTC
TRBJ2-2 - TRBV27 - CASTSLSSNTGELFF TGTGCCAGCACCTCCTTGAGCTCCAACACCGGGGAGCTGTTTTTT
TRBJ1-2 - TRBV29-1 TRBD1 CSALGQSYGYTF TGCAGCGCACTGGGACAGTCCTATGGCTACACCTTC
TRBJ2-7 - TRBV11-2 - CASSDLTRGDEQYF TGTGCCAGCAGCGATCTAACCAGAGGAGACGAGCAGTACTTC
TRBJ1-4 - TRBV7-8 - CASSLARRVGVNEKLFF TGTGCCAGCAGCTTAGCTCGGCGGGTGGGAGTTAATGAAAAACTGTTTTTT
TRBJ2-1 - TRBV28 - CASSVQGGGYNEQFF TGTGCCAGCAGTGTACAGGGGGGAGGGTACAATGAGCAGTTCTTC
TRBJ1-4 - TRBV15 - CATSRDGGSGNEKLFF TGTGCCACCAGCAGAGATGGGGGCTCCGGTAATGAAAAACTGTTTTTT
TRBJ2-3 - TRBV28 - CASSFSIISGSTDTQYF TGTGCCAGCAGTTTTAGCATTATTAGCGGATCCACAGATACGCAGTATTTT
TRBJ2-1 - TRBV7-9 TRBD2 CASSFSGRGVYNEQFF TGTGCCAGCAGCTTCAGCGGGAGGGGGGTTTACAATGAGCAGTTCTTC
TRBJ2-1 - TRBV5-1 - CASSLVWEAGNEQFF TGCGCCAGCAGCTTAGTATGGGAGGCGGGGAATGAGCAGTTCTTC
TRBJ2-1 - TRBV7-9 - CASSLGREQFF TGTGCCAGCAGCTTAGGGAGGGAGCAGTTCTTC
TRBJ1-1 few TRBV27 - CASSLGAGWLNTEAFF TGTGCCAGCAGTCTGGGGGCAGGGTGGCTGAACACTGAAGCTTTCTTT
TRBJ2-7 once TRBV27 - CASGSGNEQYF TGTGCCAGCGGGTCGGGAAACGAGCAGTACTTC
TRBJ2-7 - TRBV27 TRBD2 CASSLLTSGSSTYEQYF TGTGCCAGCAGTTTATTAACTAGCGGGTCATCAACCTACGAGCAGTACTTC
TRBJ1-1 - TRBV27 TRBD1 CASSLQGAGTEAFF TGTGCCAGCAGTTTACAGGGGGCTGGCACTGAAGCTTTCTTT
TRBJ2-3 - TRBV7-2 TRBD2 CASSVREARTDTQYF TGTGCCAGCAGCGTACGGGAGGCAAGGACAGATACGCAGTATTTT
TRBJ1-5 - TRBV7-8 - CASSLGGSGNQPQHF TGTGCCAGCAGCTTAGGAGGCTCGGGAAATCAGCCCCAGCATTTT
TRBJ2-7 - TRBV2 TRBD1 CASSPTGSLEQYF TGTGCCAGCAGTCCGACAGGGTCCCTCGAGCAGTACTTC
TRBJ2-3 - TRBV29-1 - CSVVAQGGDTQYF TGCAGCGTTGTAGCACAGGGGGGGGATACGCAGTATTTT
TRBJ2-1 - TRBV28 TRBD2 CASSLPPSGRDNEQFF TGTGCCAGCAGTTTACCCCCTAGCGGGAGGGACAATGAGCAGTTCTTC
TRBJ1-2 - TRBV4-2 - CASSPGEGGIDGYTF TGTGCCAGCAGCCCCGGGGAGGGGGGGATTGATGGCTACACCTTC
TRBJ2-3 - TRBV27 TRBD2 CASSKSGTTDTQYF TGTGCCAGCAGTAAAAGCGGGACGACAGATACGCAGTATTTT
TRBJ2-7 - TRBV7-9 TRBD1 CASSGRTGLEAYEQYF TGTGCCAGCAGCGGTAGGACAGGGCTCGAGGCCTACGAGCAGTACTTC
TRBJ2-5 once TRBV6-5 - CASSPRYEETQYF TGTGCCAGCAGTCCCCGATACGAGGAGACCCAGTACTTC
TRBJ2-1 once TRBV27 - CASSFGPGGRGFF TGTGCCAGCAGTTTCGGGCCCGGCGGCAGGGGGTTCTTC
TRBJ2-7 - TRBV6-1 TRBD2 CASSEAWGGDYEQYF TGTGCCAGCAGTGAAGCGTGGGGAGGGGACTACGAGCAGTACTTC
TRBJ2-3 - TRBV5-1 - CASSLATSSTDTQYF TGCGCCAGCAGCTTGGCGACATCTAGCACAGATACGCAGTATTTT
TRBJ2-1 - TRBV7-9 - CASSSQYNEQFF TGTGCCAGCAGCTCCCAATACAATGAGCAGTTCTTC
TRBJ2-5 - TRBV5-4 - CASSPTNEGTQYF TGTGCCAGCAGCCCGACAAATGAGGGGACCCAGTACTTC
TRBJ2-5 - TRBV7-9 - CASSFSGSQETQYF TGTGCCAGCAGCTTCTCCGGGAGCCAAGAGACCCAGTACTTC
TRBJ1-2 - TRBV5-1 - CASSIDYGPLYGYTF TGCGCCAGCAGCATTGACTACGGGCCTCTCTATGGCTACACCTTC
TRBJ1-1 - TRBV9 TRBD1 CASSAQGHGTEAFF TGTGCCAGCAGCGCACAGGGGCACGGCACTGAAGCTTTCTTT
TRBJ2-3 - TRBV4-3 - CASSHLGKDTDTQYF TGCGCCAGCAGCCATCTCGGGAAGGATACAGATACGCAGTATTTT
TRBJ2-3 - TRBV4-3 TRBD2 CASSQTSGTPDTQYF TGCGCCAGCAGCCAGACTAGCGGGACTCCAGATACGCAGTATTTT
TRBJ2-7 - TRBV28 TRBD2 CASSSLLAGLLYEQYF TGTGCCAGCAGTTCCCTCCTAGCGGGGCTGCTGTACGAGCAGTACTTC
TRBJ2-7 - TRBV7-6 TRBD1 CASSVGQGSAYEQYF TGTGCCAGCAGCGTGGGACAGGGGTCTGCCTACGAGCAGTACTTC
TRBJ2-7 - TRBV5-8 - CASTLGAYEQYF TGTGCCAGCACCCTTGGGGCGTACGAGCAGTACTTC
TRBJ1-5 - TRBV27 - CASSLGAYQPQHF TGTGCCAGCAGTTTAGGGGCGTACCAGCCCCAGCATTTT
TRBJ1-4 - TRBV4-1 - CASSQTQGSTNEKLFF TGCGCCAGCAGCCAAACCCAGGGTTCAACTAATGAAAAACTGTTTTTT
TRBJ2-2 - TRBV29-1 TRBD1 CSVEDRGQGANGELFF TGCAGCGTTGAAGATAGGGGACAGGGGGCTAACGGGGAGCTGTTTTTT
TRBJ2-2 - TRBV5-6 TRBD1 CASSLRQGAQDGELFF TGTGCCAGCAGCCTTCGACAGGGGGCCCAGGACGGGGAGCTGTTTTTT
TRBJ2-3 - TRBV16 - CASSQGRSSSTDTQYF TGTGCCAGCAGCCAAGGGCGCAGCAGTAGCACAGATACGCAGTATTTT
TRBJ2-1 - TRBV25-1 - CASTPPMSTYNEQFF TGTGCCAGCACCCCTCCAATGTCGACTTACAATGAGCAGTTCTTC